These T cell receptor beta chains were read from a single sample in a study of blood T cell repertoires in COVID-19. Sequencing was performed with immunoSEQ multiplex PCR; in TCRdb, only in-frame clones are kept and a portion is missing. The table includes about 160,000 clones, around 82% detected once. The sequenced sample consisted of peripheral blood. These receptors came from a man in his 60s with active or convalescent COVID-19. The CDR3 runs from the conserved cysteine through the conserved F or W. D genes are given only for firm matches. Only some rows state a clone size, as once, few, many or a class for expanded clones.

CDR3aa,CDR3nt,abundance,j_gene,v_gene,d_gene
CASSLVGGIDTEAFF,TGTGCCAGCAGCTTAGTAGGAGGGATCGACACTGAAGCTTTCTTT,-,TRBJ1-1,TRBV7-2,-
CASVHPRTSGSNAFRMETQYF,TGTGCCAGCGTCCACCCCCGGACTAGCGGGAGCAATGCCTTCCGTATGGAGACCCAGTACTTC,-,TRBJ2-5,TRBV21-1,-
CASSVGHQETQYF,TGCGCCAGCAGCGTGGGACATCAAGAGACCCAGTACTTC,-,TRBJ2-5,TRBV5-1,-
CATSLPGDSGKTTYNEQFF,TGTGCCACCAGCCTCCCGGGAGATAGCGGGAAAACTACCTACAATGAGCAGTTCTTC,-,TRBJ2-1,TRBV24-1,TRBD2
CASSSRQGAGSPLHF,TGTGCCAGCAGCTCGAGACAGGGGGCTGGTTCACCCCTCCACTTT,-,TRBJ1-6,TRBV5-4,TRBD1
CSVDPATTDTQYF,TGCAGCGTTGACCCCGCTACCACAGATACGCAGTATTTT,-,TRBJ2-3,TRBV29-1,-
CASSQDLRGRREKLFF,TGTGCCAGCAGCCAAGATTTAAGGGGGCGCCGCGAAAAACTGTTTTTT,once,TRBJ1-4,TRBV3-1/TRBV3-2,TRBD1
CASSYSMGLARDEQYF,TGTGCCAGCAGTTACTCGATGGGACTAGCACGGGACGAGCAGTACTTC,-,TRBJ2-7,TRBV6-5,TRBD2
CASSQSRGQGAGYTF,TGTGCCAGTAGCCAATCCCGGGGACAGGGGGCAGGCTACACCTTC,few,TRBJ1-2,TRBV19,TRBD1
CASSQAGMDTQYF,TGTGCCAGCAGCCAAGCGGGGATGGATACGCAGTATTTT,-,TRBJ2-3,TRBV4-2,-
CASRTAQETQYF,TGTGCCAGCAGGACAGCTCAAGAGACCCAGTACTTC,-,TRBJ2-5,TRBV2,-